In this sample, the clone carrying this T cell receptor (beta chain) turned up a few times. Its antigen is not identified. A second PCR of about 6 to 11 cycles used a sample-barcoded 5' primer and a J-beta primer mix. Each cDNA molecule received a tag from a template-switch adaptor that had 12 random nucleotides. MiXCR, applied by TCRdb to the 5' RACE reads, yields one record per CDR3 protein. The sample shows fewer than 1.5 million distinct CDR3 sequences, around 39% of them seen only once. This specimen belongs to a study of blood T cells in healthy people across ages. Study observations and caveats: The diversity estimates, figures obtained from one million T cells, were considered underestimates. With naive T cell percentage, TCR beta diversity showed a strong correlation.

Total RNA, at least 5.5 micrograms per sample, was extracted from PBMCs. With 2 bases removed from V and 5 bases from J, the gap between germline ends came to 17 bases. The CDR3 runs to 15 residues. Germline-derived CDR1 and CDR2 are DFQATT and SNEGSKA (reference sequence). The rearrangement links TRBV20-1 to TRBJ2-3; TRBD1 is a possible D gene (5 bases). The material sequenced was blood. The TCR comes from a woman between 18 and 29 years old in good health. CDR3 DNA: TGCAGTGCTAGACACCGACAGACCGGTGGAGATACGCAGTATTTT. It codes for CSARHRQTGGDTQYF.